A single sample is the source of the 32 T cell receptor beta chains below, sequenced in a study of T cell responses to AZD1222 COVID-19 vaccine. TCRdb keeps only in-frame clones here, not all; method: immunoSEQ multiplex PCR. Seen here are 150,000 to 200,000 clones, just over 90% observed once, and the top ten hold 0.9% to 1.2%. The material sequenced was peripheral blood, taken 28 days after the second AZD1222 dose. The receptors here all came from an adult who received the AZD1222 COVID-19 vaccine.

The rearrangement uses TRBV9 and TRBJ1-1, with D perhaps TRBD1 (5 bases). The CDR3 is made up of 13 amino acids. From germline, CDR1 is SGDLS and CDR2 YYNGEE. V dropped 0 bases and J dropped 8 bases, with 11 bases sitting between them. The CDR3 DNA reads TGTGCCAGCAGCGTAGCGGGGCGAGGGGAAGCTTTCTTT. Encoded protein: CASSVAGRGEAFF.

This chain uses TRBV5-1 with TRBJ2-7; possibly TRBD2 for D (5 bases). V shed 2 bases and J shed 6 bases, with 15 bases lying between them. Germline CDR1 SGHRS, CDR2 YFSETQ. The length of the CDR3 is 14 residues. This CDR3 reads CASSLTGSPSEQYF. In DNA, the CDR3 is TGCGCCAGCAGCTTAACGGGGTCCCCGTCCGAGCAGTACTTC.

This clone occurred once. For the CDR3, the DNA is TGTGCCAGCAGTTACCTCCCTTCGGGGAAGAACACTGAAGCTTTCTTT. It yields the protein CASSYLPSGKNTEAFF. This chain uses TRBV3-1 (or the pseudogene TRBV3-2) with TRBJ1-1; no clear D. The CDR3 runs 16 residues. Trimming left V 6 bases short and J 1 base short, with 18 bases between. Germline V CDR1 and CDR2: LGHDT, YNNKEL (reference sequence).

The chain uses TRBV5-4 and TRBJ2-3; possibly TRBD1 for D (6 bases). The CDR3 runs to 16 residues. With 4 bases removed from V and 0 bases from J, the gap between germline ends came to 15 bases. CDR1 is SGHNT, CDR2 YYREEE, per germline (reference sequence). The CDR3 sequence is CASSLKTGISTDTQYF. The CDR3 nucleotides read TGTGCCAGCAGCCTTAAGACAGGAATTAGCACAGATACGCAGTATTTT. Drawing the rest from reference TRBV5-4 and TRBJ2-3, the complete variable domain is ETGVTQSPTHLIKTRGQQVTLRCSSQSGHNTVSWYQQALGQGPQFIFQYYREEENGRGNFPPRFSGLQFPNYSSELNVNALELDDSALYLCASSLKTGISTDTQYFGPGTRLTVL.

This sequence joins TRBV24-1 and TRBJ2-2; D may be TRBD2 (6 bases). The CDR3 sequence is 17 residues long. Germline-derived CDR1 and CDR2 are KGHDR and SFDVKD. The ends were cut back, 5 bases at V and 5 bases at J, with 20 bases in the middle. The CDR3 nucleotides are TGTGCCACCAGTGTTTTCGGGACTTTAACAGGAACCGGGGAGCTGTTTTTT. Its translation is CATSVFGTLTGTGELFF.

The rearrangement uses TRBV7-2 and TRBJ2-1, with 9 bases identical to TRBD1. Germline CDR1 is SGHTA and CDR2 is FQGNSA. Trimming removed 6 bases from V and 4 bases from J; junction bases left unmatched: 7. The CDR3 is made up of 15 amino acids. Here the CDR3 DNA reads TGTGCCAGCAGTCAGGACAGGGGTTCTTACAATGAGCAGTTCTTC. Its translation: CASSQDRGSYNEQFF.

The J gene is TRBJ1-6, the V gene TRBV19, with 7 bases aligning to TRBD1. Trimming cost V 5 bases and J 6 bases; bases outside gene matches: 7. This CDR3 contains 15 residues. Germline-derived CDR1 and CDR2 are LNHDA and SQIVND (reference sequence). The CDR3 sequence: CASSVGTAGNSPLHF. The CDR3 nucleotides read TGTGCCAGTAGTGTAGGGACAGCTGGTAATTCACCCCTCCACTTT.

The CDR3 bases are TGTGCCAGCAGCTTGGGGGGTACGAGAAATCAGCCCCAGCATTTT. Translation: CASSLGGTRNQPQHF. V and J are TRBV5-6 and TRBJ1-5; no clear D gene. CDR1 is SGHDT and CDR2 is YYEEEE in the germline V gene. The CDR3 covers 15 residues. The ends were cut back, 0 bases at V and 4 bases at J, with 11 bases in the middle.

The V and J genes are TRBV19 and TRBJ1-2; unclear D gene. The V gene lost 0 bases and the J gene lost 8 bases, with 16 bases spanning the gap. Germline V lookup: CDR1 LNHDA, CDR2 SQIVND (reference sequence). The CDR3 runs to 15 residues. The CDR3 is CASSIDAAIANGYTF. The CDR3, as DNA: TGTGCCAGTAGTATAGATGCGGCCATTGCCAACGGCTACACCTTC.

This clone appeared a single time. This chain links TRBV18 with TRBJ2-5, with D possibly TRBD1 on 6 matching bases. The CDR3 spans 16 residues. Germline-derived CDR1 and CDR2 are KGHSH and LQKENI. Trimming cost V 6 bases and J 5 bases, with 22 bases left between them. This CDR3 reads CASSPRRGQPGETQYF. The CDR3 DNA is TGTGCCAGCTCGCCCCGAAGAGGACAGCCGGGGGAGACCCAGTACTTC.

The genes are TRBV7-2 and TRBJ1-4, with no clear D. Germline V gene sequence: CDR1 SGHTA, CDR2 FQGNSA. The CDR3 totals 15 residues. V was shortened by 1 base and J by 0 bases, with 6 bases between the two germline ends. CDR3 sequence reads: CASSLDSATNEKLFF. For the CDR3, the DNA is TGTGCCAGCAGCTTAGACAGTGCAACTAATGAAAAACTGTTTTTT.

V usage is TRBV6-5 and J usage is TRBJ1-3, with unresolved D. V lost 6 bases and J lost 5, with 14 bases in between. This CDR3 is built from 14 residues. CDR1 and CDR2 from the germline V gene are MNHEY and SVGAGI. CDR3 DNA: TGTGCCAGCAGCCCCAGCCGGACTCGAAACACCATATATTTT. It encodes CASSPSRTRNTIYF.

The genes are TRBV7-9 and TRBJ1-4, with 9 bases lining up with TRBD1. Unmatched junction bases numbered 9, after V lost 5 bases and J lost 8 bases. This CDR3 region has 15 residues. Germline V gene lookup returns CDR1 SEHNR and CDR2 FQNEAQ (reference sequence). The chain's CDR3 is CASSLPQGAKEKLFF. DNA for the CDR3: TGTGCCAGCAGCCTACCACAGGGGGCGAAGGAAAAACTGTTTTTT.

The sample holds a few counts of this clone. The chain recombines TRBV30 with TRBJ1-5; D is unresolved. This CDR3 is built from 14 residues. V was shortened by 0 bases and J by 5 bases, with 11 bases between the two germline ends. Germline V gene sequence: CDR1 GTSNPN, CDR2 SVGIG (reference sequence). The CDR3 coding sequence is TGTGCCTGGAGTGTGACGAGTTCGGATCAGCCCCAGCATTTT. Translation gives CAWSVTSSDQPQHF.

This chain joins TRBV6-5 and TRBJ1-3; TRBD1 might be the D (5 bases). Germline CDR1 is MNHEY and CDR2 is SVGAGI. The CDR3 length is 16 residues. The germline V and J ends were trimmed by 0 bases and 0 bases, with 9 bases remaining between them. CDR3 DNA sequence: TGTGCCAGCAGTTACTCTGGGGGGAACTCTGGAAACACCATATATTTT. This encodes CASSYSGGNSGNTIYF.

CDR3 bases: TGTGCCAGCAGACGGACAGGGGCTAACTATGGCTACACCTTC. This codes for CASRRTGANYGYTF. The chain is built from TRBV5-6 and TRBJ1-2; 9 bases fit TRBD1. Germline trimming cut 5 bases from V and 0 bases from J; bases unmatched to any gene: 2. Germline CDR1 and CDR2: SGHDT and YYEEEE. The CDR3 extends over 14 amino acids.

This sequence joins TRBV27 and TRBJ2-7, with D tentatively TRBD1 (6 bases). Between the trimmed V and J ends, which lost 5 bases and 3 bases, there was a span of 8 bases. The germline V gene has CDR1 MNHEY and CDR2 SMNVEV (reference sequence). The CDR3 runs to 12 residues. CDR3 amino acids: CASSVRGYEQYF. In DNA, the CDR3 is TGTGCCAGCAGTGTCAGGGGCTACGAGCAGTACTTC.

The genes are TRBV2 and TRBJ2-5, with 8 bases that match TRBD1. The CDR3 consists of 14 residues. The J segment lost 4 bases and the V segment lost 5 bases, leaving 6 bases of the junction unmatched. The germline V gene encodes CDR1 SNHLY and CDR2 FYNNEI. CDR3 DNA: TGTGCCAGCAGTCCGATAGGACAGGGAGAGACCCAGTACTTC. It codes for CASSPIGQGETQYF.

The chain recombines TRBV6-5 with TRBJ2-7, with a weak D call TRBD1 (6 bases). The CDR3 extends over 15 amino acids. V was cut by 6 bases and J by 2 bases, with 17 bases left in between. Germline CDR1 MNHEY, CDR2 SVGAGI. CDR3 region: CASSHSGTSTYEQYF. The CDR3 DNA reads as TGTGCCAGCAGCCATTCCGGGACATCAACCTACGAGCAGTACTTC.

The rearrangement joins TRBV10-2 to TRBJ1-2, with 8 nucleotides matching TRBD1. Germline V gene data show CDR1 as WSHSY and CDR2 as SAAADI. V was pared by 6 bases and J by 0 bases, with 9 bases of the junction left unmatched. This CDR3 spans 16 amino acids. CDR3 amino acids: CASSETLTGANYGYTF. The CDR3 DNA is TGCGCCAGCAGCGAAACTTTGACAGGGGCTAACTATGGCTACACCTTC.

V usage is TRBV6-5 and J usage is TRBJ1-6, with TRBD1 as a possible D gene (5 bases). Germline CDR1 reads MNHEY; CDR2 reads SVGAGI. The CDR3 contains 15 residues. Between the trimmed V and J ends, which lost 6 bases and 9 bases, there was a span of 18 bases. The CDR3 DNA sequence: TGTGCCAGCAGCGCCGGGGGGGTTGGTAGTTCACCCCTCCACTTT. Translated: CASSAGGVGSSPLHF.

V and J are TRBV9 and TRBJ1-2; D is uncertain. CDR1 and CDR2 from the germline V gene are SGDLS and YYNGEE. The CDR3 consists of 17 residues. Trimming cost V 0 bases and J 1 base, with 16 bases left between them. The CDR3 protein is CASSVEAGTSLNYGYTF. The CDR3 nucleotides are TGTGCCAGCAGCGTAGAGGCAGGAACCTCTCTTAACTATGGCTACACCTTC.

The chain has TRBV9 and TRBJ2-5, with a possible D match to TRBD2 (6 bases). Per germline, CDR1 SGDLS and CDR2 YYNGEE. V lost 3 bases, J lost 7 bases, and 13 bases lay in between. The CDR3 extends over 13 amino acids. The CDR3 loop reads CASSDRDSLTQYF. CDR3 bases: TGTGCCAGCAGCGATAGGGACTCTTTGACCCAGTACTTC.

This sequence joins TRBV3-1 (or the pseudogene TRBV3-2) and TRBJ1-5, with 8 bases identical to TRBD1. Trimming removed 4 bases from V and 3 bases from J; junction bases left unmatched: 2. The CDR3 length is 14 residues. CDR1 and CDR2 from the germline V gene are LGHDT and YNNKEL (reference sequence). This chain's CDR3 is CASSPQGANQPQHF. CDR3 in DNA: TGTGCCAGCAGCCCCCAGGGGGCCAATCAGCCCCAGCATTTT.

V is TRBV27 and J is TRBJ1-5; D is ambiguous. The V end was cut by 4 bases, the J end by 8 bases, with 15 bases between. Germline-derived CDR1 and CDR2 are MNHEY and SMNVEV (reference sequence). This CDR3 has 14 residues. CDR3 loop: CASSSDPSSEPQHF. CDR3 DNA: TGTGCCAGCAGTTCCGACCCTTCAAGTGAGCCCCAGCATTTT.

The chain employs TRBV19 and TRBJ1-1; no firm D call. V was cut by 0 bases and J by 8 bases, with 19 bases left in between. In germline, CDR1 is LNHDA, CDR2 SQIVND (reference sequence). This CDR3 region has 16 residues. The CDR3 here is CASSIDMGRILPEAFF. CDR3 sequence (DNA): TGTGCCAGTAGTATAGACATGGGTAGGATTCTACCCGAAGCTTTCTTT.

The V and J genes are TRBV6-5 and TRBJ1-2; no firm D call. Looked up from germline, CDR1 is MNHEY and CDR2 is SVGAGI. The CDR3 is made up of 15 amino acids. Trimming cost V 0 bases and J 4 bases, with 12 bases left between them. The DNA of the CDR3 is TGTGCCAGCAGTTACTCACTTGGAGGTGGCTATGGCTACACCTTC. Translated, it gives CASSYSLGGGYGYTF.

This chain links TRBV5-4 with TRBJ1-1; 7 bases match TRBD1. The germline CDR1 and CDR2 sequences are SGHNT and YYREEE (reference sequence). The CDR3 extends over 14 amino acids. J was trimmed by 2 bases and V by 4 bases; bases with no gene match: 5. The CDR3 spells CASSTRTGNTEAFF. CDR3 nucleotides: TGTGCCAGCAGCACCCGGACAGGAAACACTGAAGCTTTCTTT.

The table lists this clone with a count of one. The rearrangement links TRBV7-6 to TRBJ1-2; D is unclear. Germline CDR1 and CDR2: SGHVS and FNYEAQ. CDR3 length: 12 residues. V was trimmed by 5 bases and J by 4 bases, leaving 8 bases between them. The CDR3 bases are TGTGCCAGCAGCCCCGGAGGCTATGGCTACACCTTC. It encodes CASSPGGYGYTF.

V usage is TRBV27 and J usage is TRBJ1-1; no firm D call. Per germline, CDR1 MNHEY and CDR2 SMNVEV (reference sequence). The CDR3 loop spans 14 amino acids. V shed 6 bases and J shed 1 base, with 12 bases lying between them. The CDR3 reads CASRERAGNTEAFF. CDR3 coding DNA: TGTGCCAGCAGGGAACGGGCAGGGAACACTGAAGCTTTCTTT.

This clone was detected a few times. The CDR3 bases are TGTGCCAGTAGTATACAGGGGGATCAGCCCCAGCATTTT. Residues: CASSIQGDQPQHF. The chain employs TRBV19 and TRBJ1-5; 7 nucleotides agree with TRBD1. This CDR3 is built from 13 residues. CDR1 and CDR2 from the germline V gene are LNHDA and SQIVND (reference sequence). Losses at the gene ends were 2 bases for V and 5 bases for J; bases not matched to a gene: 0. The whole variable domain, filled in from reference TRBV19 and TRBJ1-5, reads DGGITQSPKYLFRKEGQNVTLSCEQNLNHDAMYWYRQDPGQGLRLIYYSQIVNDFQKGDIAEGYSVSREKKESFPLTVTSAQKNPTAFYLCASSIQGDQPQHFGDGTRLSIL.

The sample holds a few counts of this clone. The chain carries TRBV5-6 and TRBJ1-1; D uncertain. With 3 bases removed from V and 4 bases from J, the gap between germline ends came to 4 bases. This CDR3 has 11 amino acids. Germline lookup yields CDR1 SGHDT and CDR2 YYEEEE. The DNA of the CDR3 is TGTGCCAGCAGCTGGGGCACTGAAGCTTTCTTT. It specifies CASSWGTEAFF.